This T cell receptor (beta chain) emerged from a study of graft-versus-host responses after intestinal transplantation. In the study overall: Multivisceral, liver-intestinal, or isolated intestinal grafts were transplanted into recipients.

Here immunoSEQ multiplex PCR was the method, and the copy in TCRdb shows in-frame clones only, minus some. The sample lists about 100,000 clones; over 75% were seen once. CDR1 and CDR2 (germline): SGHNT, YYREEE (reference sequence). CDR3 size: 15 residues. Trimming removed 0 bases at V and 1 base at J, with 10 bases between. As concerns this clone: No antigen is known for it.

Study outcomes and limitations: Allografts from individuals with graft-donor T cell macrochimerism displayed high graft-versus-host to host-versus-graft clonal ratios. Investigators detected GvH clones in recipient marrow, with some emerging earlier in ileum or blood. Early declines in HvG clones that occurred post-transplant were associated with peak circulating GvH clone levels.

The receptor comes from a human donor who received an intestinal transplant. The sequencing used unstimulated CD4+ T cells sorted from spleen or lymph node cells, collected before intestinal transplant. The V and J genes are TRBV5-4 and TRBJ2-5; TRBD2 is a possible D gene (5 bases). The CDR3 region is CASSLAGIGQETQYF. CDR3 bases: TGTGCCAGCAGCTTGGCGGGGATTGGCCAAGAGACCCAGTACTTC.